A selection of T cell receptor beta chains follows, all from one sample in a study of identical twins. A single record per CDR3 protein comes from TCRdb applying MiXCR to the 5' RACE reads. Seen here are approximately 670,000 distinct CDR3 sequences, approximately 6.1% observed once, and the top ten hold 1.5% to 2%. The sequenced sample was naive T cells sorted from blood. The source is a young man in good health. The CDR3 runs from the conserved cysteine through the conserved F or W. Fields, in order: D gene, clone size, V gene, J gene, CDR3 protein, CDR3 DNA. D genes are given only for firm matches. Size is stated for part of the rows, as once, few or many counts, or as a class when the clone is expanded.

.	few	TRBV15	TRBJ1-2	CATSSSTAAYGYTF	TGTGCCACCAGCTCGTCGACAGCGGCTTATGGCTACACCTTC
.	many	TRBV28	TRBJ1-5	CASSLWPKTKGQPQHF	TGTGCCAGCAGTTTATGGCCAAAAACTAAGGGTCAGCCCCAGCATTTT
TRBD2	many	TRBV20-1	TRBJ2-7	CSATGLASSYEQYF	TGCAGTGCTACGGGACTAGCGAGCTCCTACGAGCAGTACTTC
TRBD1	many	TRBV12-3/TRBV12-4	TRBJ2-4	CASSLGTGEGLAKNIQYF	TGTGCCAGCAGTTTAGGGACAGGGGAAGGATTAGCCAAAAACATTCAGTACTTC
TRBD1	.	TRBV2	TRBJ1-5	CASSVLRDRDHPNQPQHF	TGTGCCAGCAGCGTCTTGAGGGACAGGGACCACCCTAATCAGCCCCAGCATTTT
TRBD2	many	TRBV13	TRBJ2-3	CASSLVGLAGSTDTQYF	TGTGCCAGCAGCTTAGTAGGACTAGCGGGGTCCACAGATACGCAGTATTTT
.	many	TRBV2	TRBJ1-1	CASSEGGGVNTEAFF	TGTGCCAGCAGTGAAGGAGGGGGGGTGAACACTGAAGCTTTCTTT
.	many	TRBV12-3/TRBV12-4	TRBJ2-7	CASSPQVISHYEQYF	TGTGCCAGCAGTCCCCAGGTAATCTCACACTACGAGCAGTACTTC
.	.	TRBV15	TRBJ2-2	CATSRDRVHGELFF	TGTGCCACCAGCAGAGATCGGGTCCACGGGGAGCTGTTTTTT
.	once	TRBV5-1	TRBJ2-3	CASSLDSRGSDTQCF	TGCGCCAGCAGCTTGGATTCCAGGGGCTCAGATACGCAGTGTTTT
TRBD2	many	TRBV12-3/TRBV12-4	TRBJ2-5	CASSGLAGERTQYF	TGTGCCAGCAGCGGACTAGCGGGAGAGAGGACCCAGTACTTC
TRBD2	few	TRBV6-1	TRBJ2-7	CASPEPGLSYEQYF	TGTGCCAGCCCCGAACCGGGACTAAGCTACGAGCAGTACTTC
.	many	TRBV12-3/TRBV12-4	TRBJ2-1	CASTPDNEQFF	TGTGCCAGCACCCCGGACAATGAGCAGTTCTTC
.	many	TRBV6-5	TRBJ2-7	CASSYSSVGTYEQYF	TGTGCCAGCAGTTACTCGAGTGTCGGAACCTACGAGCAGTACTTC
.	few	TRBV19	TRBJ2-2	CASKGQGGDGELFF	TGTGCCAGTAAAGGACAGGGAGGGGACGGGGAGCTGTTTTTT
TRBD1	few	TRBV28	TRBJ2-2	CASSSGQGRAGELFF	TGTGCCAGCAGCTCGGGACAGGGGAGGGCCGGGGAGCTGTTTTTT
TRBD1	few	TRBV4-3	TRBJ2-7	CASSPRTGWDEQYF	TGCGCCAGCAGCCCCCGGACAGGTTGGGACGAGCAGTACTTC
TRBD2	.	TRBV6-1	TRBJ2-7	CASSKTGGGSYEQYF	TGTGCCAGCAGTAAGACGGGAGGGGGATCCTACGAGCAGTACTTC
TRBD2	.	TRBV7-9	TRBJ2-1	CASSVSRESYNEQFF	TGTGCCAGCAGCGTCTCGCGGGAGTCATACAATGAGCAGTTCTTC
.	.	TRBV6-1	TRBJ2-1	CASRTLESSYNEQFF	TGTGCCAGCAGGACCCTAGAGAGCTCCTACAATGAGCAGTTCTTC
TRBD2	.	TRBV7-9	TRBJ2-1	CASSPYGAGVRFF	TGTGCCAGCAGTCCCTATGGCGCGGGAGTCCGGTTCTTC
.	few	TRBV4-1	TRBJ2-5	CASSQGQLKETQYF	TGCGCCAGCAGCCAAGGACAGTTGAAAGAGACCCAGTACTTC
TRBD2	.	TRBV20-1	TRBJ2-4	CSARDSSSGLLAKNIQYF	TGCAGTGCTAGAGATTCGAGTAGCGGGCTACTAGCCAAAAACATTCAGTACTTC
.	.	TRBV6-1	TRBJ2-2	CASIQQGRSNTGELFF	TGTGCCAGCATTCAACAGGGGAGGTCGAACACCGGGGAGCTGTTTTTT
TRBD1	many	TRBV27	TRBJ2-3	CASLPPGQVADTQYF	TGTGCCAGTCTCCCTCCGGGACAGGTGGCAGATACGCAGTATTTT
.	many	TRBV28	TRBJ1-1	CASTPMGGGNTEAFF	TGTGCCAGCACCCCCATGGGGGGCGGAAACACTGAAGCTTTCTTT
.	many	TRBV20-1	TRBJ1-5	CSARGSQGAQPQHF	TGCAGTGCGCGAGGCTCACAGGGAGCTCAGCCCCAGCATTTT
.	few	TRBV7-8	TRBJ2-7	CASSRGQRFYEQYF	TGTGCCAGCAGCCGAGGACAGCGCTTCTACGAGCAGTACTTC
TRBD2	.	TRBV11-2	TRBJ2-7	CASSLVVGLAGRSSYEQYF	TGTGCCAGCAGCTTAGTAGTGGGACTAGCGGGCCGTAGCTCCTACGAGCAGTACTTC
.	few	TRBV4-2	TRBJ2-5	CASSPGGPQYF	TGTGCCAGCAGCCCTGGGGGACCCCAGTACTTC
.	many	TRBV12-3/TRBV12-4	TRBJ1-1	CASSSGRRAAFF	TGTGCCAGCAGTTCAGGGAGGAGAGCGGCTTTCTTT
.	many	TRBV20-1	TRBJ2-1	CSAGSEVGAFF	TGCAGTGCTGGGTCCGAGGTAGGGGCGTTCTTC
.	many	TRBV5-1	TRBJ1-2	CASSLSRDQGYTF	TGCGCCAGCAGCTTGAGCAGGGACCAAGGCTACACCTTC
.	many	TRBV27	TRBJ2-3	CASSLVQGTDTQYF	TGTGCCAGCAGTTTAGTGCAGGGCACAGATACGCAGTATTTT
TRBD2	.	TRBV9	TRBJ2-1	CASRGLAGGGAQFF	TGTGCCAGCAGGGGACTAGCGGGAGGAGGGGCGCAGTTCTTC
.	many	TRBV29-1	TRBJ2-4	CSVVRGAKNIQYF	TGCAGCGTTGTCCGGGGGGCCAAAAACATTCAGTACTTC
TRBD1	many	TRBV20-1	TRBJ2-3	CSARDRVQDTQYF	TGCAGTGCCCGGGACAGGGTTCAAGATACGCAGTATTTT
.	few	TRBV30	TRBJ2-5	CAWSVGEKETQYF	TGTGCCTGGAGTGTCGGGGAAAAAGAGACCCAGTACTTC
TRBD2	few	TRBV10-3	TRBJ2-1	CAISVTSGSSYEQFF	TGTGCCATCAGTGTGACTAGCGGGAGTTCCTATGAGCAGTTCTTC
.	many	TRBV21-1	TRBJ1-3	CASSNEGAARNTIYF	TGTGCCAGCAGCAATGAGGGCGCGGCGAGGAACACCATATATTTT
TRBD1	few	TRBV5-1	TRBJ2-1	CASSQSLQGDEQFF	TGCGCCAGCAGCCAGTCCCTACAGGGGGATGAGCAGTTCTTC
.	few	TRBV7-9	TRBJ1-4	CASSDRTATNEKLFF	TGTGCCAGCAGCGACAGAACCGCAACTAATGAAAAACTGTTTTTT
TRBD2	many	TRBV20-1	TRBJ2-1	CSASRPQREVDEQFF	TGCAGTGCATCGCGACCCCAGCGGGAGGTCGATGAGCAGTTCTTC
.	many	TRBV5-1	TRBJ1-5	CASSLGQGQPQHF	TGTGCCAGCAGCTTAGGGCAGGGTCAGCCCCAGCATTTT
.	few	TRBV10-3	TRBJ2-7	CAISEGHLAEQYF	TGTGCCATCAGTGAAGGACACCTCGCCGAGCAGTACTTC
.	few	TRBV30	TRBJ2-5	CAWSVVGGETQYF	TGTGCCTGGAGTGTGGTAGGGGGGGAGACCCAGTACTTC
TRBD2	many	TRBV2	TRBJ2-1	CASSLGTSGRLEFF	TGTGCCAGCAGCCTCGGGACTAGCGGGAGGTTGGAGTTCTTC
.	many	TRBV18	TRBJ2-7	CASSPPRRFTYEQYF	TGTGCCAGCTCACCACCGCGCAGGTTTACCTACGAGCAGTACTTC
.	few	TRBV20-1	TRBJ2-2	CSARDPSNTGELFF	TGCAGTGCTAGAGATCCGTCGAACACCGGGGAGCTGTTTTTT
TRBD2	.	TRBV2	TRBJ2-2	CASSPRSTSGGYNPYNTGELFF	TGTGCCAGCAGTCCACGCTCCACTAGCGGGGGATACAATCCCTACAACACCGGGGAGCTGTTTTTT
TRBD1	many	TRBV29-1	TRBJ1-1	CSVRQGVGTEAFF	TGCAGCGTTCGACAGGGAGTTGGCACTGAAGCTTTCTTT
.	few	TRBV30	TRBJ1-2	CARLGTQYGYTF	TGTGCCCGCCTCGGGACGCAGTATGGCTACACCTTC
.	many	TRBV5-1	TRBJ2-5	CASSLLSGDQETQYF	TGCGCCAGCAGCTTGCTCTCGGGGGACCAAGAGACCCAGTACTTC
.	many	TRBV5-6	TRBJ2-4	CASSLDREGAKNIQYF	TGTGCCAGCAGCTTGGACAGGGAGGGAGCCAAAAACATTCAGTACTTC
TRBD1	.	TRBV20-1	TRBJ1-5	CSALPGQAQHF	TGCAGTGCCCTACCTGGACAGGCCCAGCATTTT